These 7 T cell receptor beta chains were sequenced from one sample in a study of blood T cell repertoires in COVID-19. The repertoire was sequenced with immunoSEQ multiplex PCR; TCRdb's copy has only in-frame clones and lacks some. The sample yields around 150,000 clones, about 72% seen once. The sequenced sample was peripheral blood. The receptors were sampled from a man aged 55 to 70 who had recovered from COVID-19.

This clone was detected only once. The V call is TRBV9, the J call TRBJ2-3; the match to TRBD2 covers 13 bases. The CDR3 covers 19 residues. The trim removed 3 bases at V and 4 bases at J, leaving 14 bases unmatched. Germline lookup yields CDR1 SGDLS and CDR2 YYNGEE. CDR3 sequence: CASSGDGTSGTRASDTQYF. Written as DNA, the CDR3 is TGTGCCAGCAGCGGGGACGGGACTAGCGGGACCCGGGCCTCAGATACGCAGTATTTT.

The chain uses TRBV18 and TRBJ2-1, with 7 positions matching TRBD1. Germline CDR1 KGHSH, CDR2 LQKENI. J lost 6 bases, V lost 2 bases, and 7 bases had no gene match. The CDR3 has 15 residues. The CDR3 coding sequence is TGTGCCAGCTCACCAACTGGGACAGATGGCAATGAGCAGTTCTTC. Its translation is CASSPTGTDGNEQFF.

This chain joins TRBV11-2 and TRBJ2-7, with 9 positions matching TRBD1. V was clipped by 0 bases and J by 7 bases; unmatched bases: 13. The CDR3 is 17 residues long. Germline V CDR1 and CDR2: SGHAT, FQNNGV. CDR3: CASSLDTPGQGVGEQYF. As DNA, the CDR3 is TGTGCCAGCAGCTTAGATACACCGGGACAGGGCGTCGGGGAGCAGTACTTC. Supplemented by reference TRBV11-2 and TRBJ2-7, the full variable domain reads EAGVAQSPRYKIIEKRQSVAFWCNPISGHATLYWYQQILGQGPKLLIQFQNNGVVDDSQLPKDRFSAERLKGVDSTLKIQPAKLEDSAVYLCASSLDTPGQGVGEQYFGPGTRLTVT.

The chain combines TRBV28 with TRBJ2-3, with 10 nucleotides matching TRBD2. The CDR3 runs to 14 residues. Germline-derived CDR1 and CDR2 are MDHEN and SYDVKM. Germline trimming cut 8 bases from V and 4 bases from J; bases unmatched to any gene: 6. The CDR3 protein is CASQAGGPPDTQYF. The CDR3, as DNA: TGTGCCAGCCAAGCGGGAGGGCCTCCAGATACGCAGTATTTT.

The chain links TRBV3-1 (or the pseudogene TRBV3-2) to TRBJ1-6, with unresolved D. This CDR3 spans 14 amino acids. CDR1 is LGHDT and CDR2 is YNNKEL in the germline V gene (reference sequence). V lost 5 bases and J lost 9, with 14 bases in between. DNA of the CDR3: TGTGCCAGCAGCTTATGGGGAGGTGGTTCACCCCTCCACTTT. This sequence encodes CASSLWGGGSPLHF.

V gene TRBV7-8 combines with J gene TRBJ2-2, with TRBD1 matching 7 bases. The V gene's germline CDR1 is SGHVS and CDR2 FQNEAQ. V shed 4 bases, J shed 3 bases, and the junction held 5 bases outside the gene matches. The CDR3 has 15 amino acids. The CDR3 loop is CASSYGDSYTGELFF. The CDR3 DNA follows: TGTGCCAGCAGCTATGGGGACAGTTACACCGGGGAGCTGTTTTTT. Combining the CDR3 with reference TRBV7-8 and TRBJ2-2 gives the whole variable domain GAGVSQSPRYKVAKRGQDVALRCDPISGHVSLFWYQQALGQGPEFLTYFQNEAQLDKSGLPSDRFFAERPEGSVSTLKIQRTQQEDSAVYLCASSYGDSYTGELFFGEGSRLTVL.

The chain recombines TRBV19 with TRBJ2-2; tentatively, D is TRBD2 (6 bases). V lost 7 bases to trimming and J lost 5 bases, with 11 bases between them. This CDR3 spans 13 amino acids. Germline V gene data show CDR1 as LNHDA and CDR2 as SQIVND (reference sequence). The CDR3 loop reads CASKEGGTGELFF. CDR3 nucleotide sequence: TGTGCCAGTAAGGAGGGAGGTACCGGGGAGCTGTTTTTT.